One sample yielded the 14 T cell receptor beta chains listed below, sequenced in a study of beta chain features in type 1 diabetes. What was sequenced were expressed TCRB transcripts, since all of the isolated RNA had been reverse transcribed. Profiled with immunoSEQ multiplex PCR; TCRdb holds only in-frame clones, not every one. The sample records more than 250,000 clones, more than 13% being singletons. Antigens for these TCRs are unknown. Broader study findings: Type 1 diabetes patients had TCRB CDR3s that were shorter (moderately but significantly so) in all four CD4+ subsets.

The sequenced material came from naive CD4+ T cells from blood. The origin of the receptors is a man younger than 45 with type 1 diabetes.

The rearrangement links TRBV29-1 to TRBJ1-5; TRBD1 matches 9 bases. Germline V gene lookup returns CDR1 SQVTM and CDR2 ANQGSEA. CDR3 length equals 13 residues. Trimming at V came to 5 bases and at J to 5 bases, leaving 4 bases not matched to a gene. The CDR3 protein is CSVLTGGDQPQHF. The DNA for the CDR3 is TGCAGCGTTCTGACAGGGGGGGATCAGCCCCAGCATTTT. The full variable domain, with the rest looked up from reference TRBV29-1 and TRBJ1-5, is SAVISQKPSRDICQRGTSLTIQCQVDSQVTMMFWYRQQPGQSLTLIATANQGSEATYESGFVIDKFPISRPNLTFSTLTVSNMSPEDSSIYLCSVLTGGDQPQHFGDGTRLSIL.

This clone has more than one count but fewer than ten. The chain couples TRBV19 to TRBJ1-1, with a weak D call TRBD1 (6 bases). The V gene's germline CDR1 is LNHDA and CDR2 SQIVND (reference sequence). Trimming cost V 5 bases and J 5 bases, with 9 bases left between them. The CDR3 is 12 amino acids. CDR3 sequence reads: CASSGRGTEAFF. In DNA form, the CDR3 reads TGTGCCAGTAGTGGAAGGGGGACTGAAGCTTTCTTT.

This clone was detected a few times. The same CDR3 is also encoded by other DNA sequences in this sample. The chain recombines TRBV18 with TRBJ2-1, with no clear D. The germline V and J ends were trimmed by 3 bases and 9 bases, with 6 bases remaining between them. Germline-derived CDR1 and CDR2 are KGHSH and LQKENI. The CDR3 has 11 residues. Here the CDR3 DNA reads TGTGCCAGCTCACCTTCGGGTGAGCAGTTCTTC. This sequence encodes CASSPSGEQFF.

This clone occurred a few times. V and J are TRBV30 and TRBJ2-1; 7 bases line up with TRBD2. Germline V CDR1 and CDR2: GTSNPN, SVGIG (reference sequence). V shed 2 bases and J 8 bases; nucleotides not matched to a gene: 9. The CDR3 spans 14 residues. The CDR3 is CAWSRSGGRDEQFF. CDR3 DNA: TGTGCCTGGAGTCGGTCGGGAGGTAGGGATGAGCAGTTCTTC.

Only a few counts were recorded for this clone. V is TRBV5-4 and J is TRBJ2-5; 11 bases map to TRBD2. The CDR3 sequence is 14 residues long. Germline V gives CDR1 SGHNT, CDR2 YYREEE (reference sequence). V was pared by 5 bases and J by 2 bases, with 2 bases of the junction left unmatched. CDR3 nucleotide sequence: TGTGCCAGCAGGACTAGCGGGATACAAGAGACCCAGTACTTC. As protein: CASRTSGIQETQYF.

This clone showed up just a few times. The chain uses TRBV9 and TRBJ2-1; weak D call: TRBD2 (6 bases). Trimming removed 0 bases from V and 1 base from J, with 8 bases in between. The CDR3 spans 15 residues. Germline CDR1 and CDR2: SGDLS and YYNGEE. CDR3 in DNA: TGTGCCAGCAGCGTAGTAGCGGTATCCTACAATGAGCAGTTCTTC. Encoded protein: CASSVVAVSYNEQFF. The whole variable domain, remainder taken from reference TRBV9 and TRBJ2-1, is DSGVTQTPKHLITATGQRVTLRCSPRSGDLSVYWYQQSLDQGLQFLIQYYNGEERAKGNILERFSAQQFPDLHSELNLSSLELGDSALYFCASSVVAVSYNEQFFGPGTRLTVL.

J is TRBJ2-2 and V is TRBV9; possible D gene TRBD1, 5 bases. Germline loops: CDR1 SGDLS, CDR2 YYNGEE. Trimming took 4 bases from V and 4 from J, leaving 11 bases between them. The CDR3 is made up of 14 amino acids. The CDR3 sequence is CASSLRVSTGELFF. CDR3 in DNA: TGTGCCAGCAGCCTCAGGGTCTCCACCGGGGAGCTGTTTTTT.

This clone was observed a few times. The chain uses TRBV4-2 and TRBJ2-1; TRBD2 matches 8 bases. CDR1 LGHNA and CDR2 YNFKEQ come from the germline V gene. The CDR3 runs 14 residues. The junction had 3 bases not matched to a gene; V was cut back by 2 bases and J by 6 bases. CDR3 loop: CASSQSRGGNEQFF. In DNA form, the CDR3 reads TGTGCCAGCAGCCAATCCCGGGGGGGCAATGAGCAGTTCTTC.

There are a few counts of this clone. The chain has TRBV18 and TRBJ2-4; the D is unclear. Trimming removed 3 bases at V and 7 bases at J, with 16 bases between. The CDR3 is 15 amino acids. Germline loops: CDR1 KGHSH, CDR2 LQKENI. The CDR3 DNA reads as TGTGCCAGCTCACCGCAATATATGGCCCCGAACATTCAGTACTTC. Residues: CASSPQYMAPNIQYF.

This clone was seen a few times. The chain uses TRBV28 and TRBJ1-5; 8 nucleotides line up with TRBD1. Germline-derived CDR1 and CDR2 are MDHEN and SYDVKM. The CDR3 is made up of 15 amino acids. J was trimmed by 6 bases and V by 3 bases; bases with no gene match: 7. The CDR3 is CASSFWGQEGQPQHF. CDR3 coding DNA: TGTGCCAGCAGTTTCTGGGGACAGGAAGGTCAGCCCCAGCATTTT. Based on the CDR3 plus reference TRBV28 and TRBJ1-5, the full variable domain is DVKVTQSSRYLVKRTGEKVFLECVQDMDHENMFWYRQDPGLGLRLIYFSYDVKMKEKGDIPEGYSVSREKKERFSLILESASTNQTSMYLCASSFWGQEGQPQHFGDGTRLSIL.

This clone has a handful of counts. The genes are TRBV7-2 and TRBJ2-7; TRBD2 matches at 7 bases. Germline CDR1 SGHTA, CDR2 FQGNSA. The V gene end was trimmed by 3 bases and the J gene end by 2 bases; junction bases not matched to a gene: 4. This CDR3 is built from 14 residues. The chain's CDR3 is CASSLGGSAYEQYF. The DNA for the CDR3 is TGTGCCAGCAGCTTGGGCGGGAGCGCCTACGAGCAGTACTTC.

This clone was counted between two and nine times. The CDR3 loop reads CASSPWGQKETQYF. CDR3 coding DNA: TGTGCCAGCTCACCATGGGGACAGAAAGAGACCCAGTACTTC. J is TRBJ2-5 and V is TRBV18; TRBD1 matches at 7 bases. The CDR3 loop spans 14 amino acids. V shed 2 bases, J shed 3 bases, and the junction held 3 bases outside the gene matches. Germline CDR1 reads KGHSH; CDR2 reads LQKENI.

The chain uses TRBV5-4 and TRBJ2-1; weak D call: TRBD2 (5 bases). Trimming took 0 bases from V and 8 from J, leaving 12 bases between them. The germline gives CDR1 SGHNT, CDR2 YYREEE (reference sequence). The CDR3 is made up of 14 amino acids. Written as DNA, the CDR3 is TGTGCCAGCAGCTTGGTTGTGCGAGCGGATGAGCAGTTCTTC. Translating it yields CASSLVVRADEQFF.

V gene TRBV29-1 combines with J gene TRBJ2-3; TRBD2 matches at 7 bases. Germline CDR1 reads SQVTM; CDR2 reads ANQGSEA. This CDR3 has 15 amino acids. Germline trimming cut 4 bases from V and 3 bases from J; bases unmatched to any gene: 10. CDR3 sequence: CSVASQGLRTDTQYF. The CDR3 DNA reads as TGCAGCGTTGCCAGCCAGGGACTACGAACAGATACGCAGTATTTT.